The 31 T cell receptor beta chains listed next were all sequenced from one sample in a study of shared clonotypes between healthy human individuals (dated by TCRdb to about 2020). The library came from the immunoSEQ multiplex PCR assay. TCRdb carries this immuneACCESS record with in-frame sequences only. Its versions omit some clonotypes, under half of them owing to an unresolved V gene in the studies checked, with the rest unexplained. Here the sample has roughly 2 million clones; roughly 94% occur a single time. The top ten clonotypes cover 0.13% of the sample. The sequenced sample was naive CD4+ T cells sorted from blood. The cell subset or site label corresponds to: CD45RA+ positively selected. All receptors derive from a man between 18 and 35 years old in good health.

This clone has a single count. Distinct nucleotide sequences in the sample also encode this CDR3. The rearrangement joins TRBV7-3 to TRBJ2-5; D call uncertain. The CDR3 is 13 amino acids. Trimming shortened V by 2 bases and J by 3 bases, and 7 bases separated the two germline ends. Germline values: CDR1 SGHTA, CDR2 FQGTGA. The DNA for the CDR3 is TGTGCCAGCAGCTTAGGCCAGAAAGAGACCCAGTACTTC. It specifies CASSLGQKETQYF. Looking up the rest from reference TRBV7-3 and TRBJ2-5 gives the full variable domain: GAGVSQTPSNKVTEKGKYVELRCDPISGHTALYWYRQSLGQGPEFLIYFQGTGAADDSGLPNDRFFAVRPEGSVSTLKIQRTERGDSAVYLCASSLGQKETQYFGPGTRLLVL.

V usage is TRBV5-4 and J usage is TRBJ2-3; 8 positions match TRBD1. V trimming: 0 bases; J trimming: 3 bases; junction bases outside the gene matches: 6. Germline V lookup: CDR1 SGHNT, CDR2 YYREEE (reference sequence). The CDR3 totals 16 residues. The CDR3 loop is CASSLAPTGVTDTQYF. The CDR3 DNA reads as TGTGCCAGCAGCTTGGCTCCGACAGGGGTGACAGATACGCAGTATTTT.

The V call is TRBV29-1, the J call TRBJ1-1; D is ambiguous. V shed 4 bases and J shed 4 bases, with 13 bases lying between them. The CDR3 length is 13 residues. The germline V gene has CDR1 SQVTM and CDR2 ANQGSEA. CDR3 in amino acids: CSVGEGMSTEAFF. In DNA, the CDR3 is TGCAGCGTTGGTGAGGGTATGAGCACTGAAGCTTTCTTT. Together with reference TRBV29-1 and TRBJ1-1, the CDR3 gives the full variable domain: SAVISQKPSRDICQRGTSLTIQCQVDSQVTMMFWYRQQPGQSLTLIATANQGSEATYESGFVIDKFPISRPNLTFSTLTVSNMSPEDSSIYLCSVGEGMSTEAFFGQGTRLTVV.

The chain employs TRBV28 and TRBJ2-1; 7 bases agree with TRBD2. This CDR3 region has 16 residues. The junction had 10 bases not matched to a gene; V was cut back by 4 bases and J by 4 bases. Per germline, CDR1 MDHEN and CDR2 SYDVKM. CDR3 residues: CASSSSSGDRYNEQFF. DNA for the CDR3: TGTGCCAGCAGTTCTTCCAGCGGGGATCGATACAATGAGCAGTTCTTC.

The chain combines TRBV6-6 with TRBJ2-1, with 8 bases that match TRBD1. The CDR3 is 16 residues long. With V trimmed by 4 bases and J by 7 bases, 12 bases remained unmatched. From germline, CDR1 is MNHNY and CDR2 SVGAGI (reference sequence). The CDR3, as DNA: TGTGCCAGCAGTTTGCAAGGACAGGGCGGTTTGAATGAGCAGTTCTTC. Its protein is CASSLQGQGGLNEQFF.

This clone was counted once. A read error may account for a junction end that differs from germline. The same CDR3 is also encoded by other DNA sequences in this sample. The rearrangement uses TRBV7-7 and TRBJ2-2; no firm D call. CDR1 is SSHAT and CDR2 is FNYEAQ in the germline V gene (reference sequence). The CDR3 sequence is 13 residues long. The CDR3: CASSLTDTGELFF. The DNA for the CDR3 is TGTGCTAGCAGCTTAACAGATACCGGGGAGCTGTTTTTT.

The chain joins TRBV7-9 to TRBJ1-4; D may be TRBD1 (6 bases). The CDR3 has 14 amino acids. CDR1 is SEHNR and CDR2 is FQNEAQ in the germline V gene (reference sequence). The germline V and J ends were trimmed by 5 bases and 4 bases, with 11 bases remaining between them. The CDR3 loop is CASSQDRFNEKLFF. The CDR3 bases are TGTGCCAGCAGCCAGGACAGATTTAATGAAAAACTGTTTTTT.

V gene TRBV19 combines with J gene TRBJ1-5, with no clear D. V gave up 0 bases and J gave up 3 bases, with 12 bases separating them. The length of the CDR3 is 16 residues. Germline CDR1 LNHDA, CDR2 SQIVND (reference sequence). The CDR3 here is CASSIDPVALNQPQHF. DNA for the CDR3: TGTGCCAGTAGTATAGATCCTGTGGCCCTCAATCAGCCCCAGCATTTT.

The gene calls are TRBV5-1 and TRBJ1-1; TRBD1 agrees at 7 bases. After removal of 2 bases from V and 1 base from J, the junction contained 8 bases not matched to a gene. The CDR3 is made up of 16 amino acids. CDR1 is SGHRS and CDR2 is YFSETQ in the germline V gene. The CDR3 sequence: CASSLQGQQSNTEAFF. The CDR3 DNA reads TGCGCCAGCAGCTTACAGGGACAGCAATCGAACACTGAAGCTTTCTTT.

With regard to this clone: Germline is not matched at one junction end, which may reflect a read error. This chain joins TRBV6-1 and TRBJ1-6, with D hard to call. The V gene's germline CDR1 is MNHNS and CDR2 SASEGT. This CDR3 is built from 13 residues. The CDR3 region is CASREGANSPLHF. Here the CDR3 DNA reads TGTGCCAGCAGGGAAGGTGCTAATTCACCCCTCCACTTT.

The chain couples TRBV10-2 to TRBJ2-2, with D uncertain. The CDR3 is 11 residues long. V was trimmed by 0 bases and J by 9 bases, leaving 2 bases between them. CDR1 is WSHSY, CDR2 SAAADI, per germline. The CDR3: CASSESRELFF. The CDR3, as DNA: TGCGCCAGCAGTGAGTCCCGGGAGCTGTTTTTT.

V and J are TRBV28 and TRBJ2-5; D possibly corresponds to TRBD1 (5 bases). Trimming pared 3 bases from V and 3 bases from J, leaving 14 bases between. The V gene's germline CDR1 is MDHEN and CDR2 SYDVKM. The CDR3 is 15 residues long. CDR3: CASSLIQGIEETQYF. Here the CDR3 DNA reads TGTGCCAGCAGTTTGATCCAGGGAATCGAAGAGACCCAGTACTTC. The whole variable domain, remainder taken from reference TRBV28 and TRBJ2-5, is DVKVTQSSRYLVKRTGEKVFLECVQDMDHENMFWYRQDPGLGLRLIYFSYDVKMKEKGDIPEGYSVSREKKERFSLILESASTNQTSMYLCASSLIQGIEETQYFGPGTRLLVL.

On this clone: The identical CDR3 is also encoded by other nucleotide sequences in the sample. The chain combines TRBV11-2 with TRBJ2-3; the match to TRBD2 covers 9 bases. The ends lost 3 bases at V and 0 bases at J; junction bases unmatched: 1. This CDR3 comprises 15 residues. Germline V gene sequence: CDR1 SGHAT, CDR2 FQNNGV. The CDR3 loop is CASSFAGGSTDTQYF. CDR3 sequence (DNA): TGTGCCAGCAGCTTCGCGGGGGGGAGCACAGATACGCAGTATTTT.

This rearrangement joins TRBV6-1 to TRBJ2-5, with D perhaps matching TRBD2 (5 bases). The V gene's germline CDR1 is MNHNS and CDR2 SASEGT. The CDR3 spans 14 residues. The germline V and J ends were trimmed by 7 bases and 3 bases, with 15 bases remaining between them. The CDR3 DNA sequence: TGTGCCAGCATGGTTCCGGGGTTAAAAGAGACCCAGTACTTC. Translated, it gives CASMVPGLKETQYF.

The J gene is TRBJ2-2, the V gene TRBV28; maybe TRBD1 (5 bases). The V gene lost 8 bases and the J gene lost 0 bases, with 13 bases spanning the gap. Looked up from germline, CDR1 is MDHEN and CDR2 is SYDVKM. The CDR3 is 15 amino acids. Here the CDR3 DNA reads TGTGCCAGCGGAACGGCAGGGACGAACACCGGGGAGCTGTTTTTT. The encoded protein is CASGTAGTNTGELFF.

This clone was observed once. The CDR3 protein is CASKPDPTLYVQFF. In DNA form, the CDR3 reads TGTGCCAGCAAGCCGGATCCTACACTTTACGTGCAGTTCTTC. The rearrangement uses TRBV11-2 and TRBJ2-1; no firm D call. The CDR3 is 14 residues long. Per the germline V gene, CDR1 is SGHAT and CDR2 is FQNNGV. V lost 7 bases and J lost 12, with 22 bases in between.

V and J are TRBV2 and TRBJ1-2; 10 bases agree with TRBD1. This CDR3 region has 12 residues. Germline V gives CDR1 SNHLY, CDR2 FYNNEI. J gave up 8 bases and V 6 bases, and 3 bases lay outside the gene matches. The CDR3 is CASRGQGQGYTF. CDR3 bases: TGTGCCAGCAGGGGACAGGGGCAGGGCTACACCTTC. The full variable domain, its missing parts supplied by reference TRBV2 and TRBJ1-2, is EPEVTQTPSHQVTQMGQEVILRCVPISNHLYFYWYRQILGQKVEFLVSFYNNEISEKSEIFDDQFSVERPDGSNFTLKIRSTKLEDSAMYFCASRGQGQGYTFGSGTRLTVV.

As for this clone: In the same sample, other DNA sequences code for this CDR3. The chain combines TRBV11-2 with TRBJ1-4; the D is unclear. Between the trimmed V and J ends, which lost 5 bases and 0 bases, there was a span of 10 bases. CDR3 length: 15 amino acids. CDR1 and CDR2 from the germline V gene are SGHAT and FQNNGV. CDR3 nucleotide sequence: TGTGCCAGCAGCCTAGTTGGTGCAACTAATGAAAAACTGTTTTTT. Its translation is CASSLVGATNEKLFF.

This clone was recorded only once. The gene calls are TRBV11-2 and TRBJ1-1; D possibly corresponds to TRBD1 (5 bases). There are 16 residues in the CDR3. CDR1 and CDR2 from the germline V gene are SGHAT and FQNNGV. Trimming shortened V by 1 base and J by 7 bases, and 19 bases separated the two germline ends. CDR3 residues: CASSLVQADAGYEAFF. CDR3 coding DNA: TGTGCCAGCAGCTTAGTTCAAGCGGACGCAGGGTATGAAGCTTTCTTT.

The chain couples TRBV5-1 to TRBJ2-4; 8 positions agree with TRBD1. Looked up from germline, CDR1 is SGHRS and CDR2 is YFSETQ. The V and J ends lost 5 bases and 5 bases, in that order; junction bases with no gene match: 6. This CDR3 has 14 residues. The CDR3: CASRVSTGENIQYF. For the CDR3, the DNA is TGCGCCAGCAGGGTTTCGACAGGGGAAAACATTCAGTACTTC.

The chain is built from TRBV4-1 and TRBJ1-5; perhaps TRBD1 as D (5 bases). Germline V gene lookup returns CDR1 MGHRA and CDR2 YSYEKL. CDR3 length equals 15 residues. Trimming removed 4 bases at V and 5 bases at J, with 15 bases between. The CDR3 bases are TGCGCCAGCAGCCCGACGATCCAGACAGATCAGCCCCAGCATTTT. Translating it yields CASSPTIQTDQPQHF.

The chain links TRBV7-2 to TRBJ2-1; 9 bases agree with TRBD2. The J segment lost 5 bases and the V segment lost 1 base, leaving 3 bases of the junction unmatched. CDR1 is SGHTA, CDR2 FQGNSA, per germline. This CDR3 comprises 15 residues. CDR3 in DNA: TGTGCCAGCAGCTTAGGGACTAGCGCCAACAATGAGCAGTTCTTC. Protein product: CASSLGTSANNEQFF.

This clone was observed once. The V and J genes are TRBV5-1 and TRBJ2-5; 10 nucleotides line up with TRBD2. The ends lost 1 base at V and 4 bases at J; junction bases unmatched: 4. From germline, CDR1 is SGHRS and CDR2 YFSETQ. There are 15 residues in the CDR3. The CDR3 reads CASSLSASGGETQYF. The CDR3 nucleotides are TGCGCCAGCAGCTTGTCGGCTAGCGGGGGAGAGACCCAGTACTTC.

V and J are TRBV6-5 and TRBJ1-4; TRBD1 matches 8 bases. Trimming cost V 5 bases and J 11 bases; bases outside gene matches: 4. The CDR3 consists of 12 residues. CDR1 is MNHEY and CDR2 is SVGAGI in the germline V gene. The CDR3 loop is CASSKDRAKLFF. CDR3 coding DNA: TGTGCCAGCAGTAAGGACAGGGCTAAACTGTTTTTT.

The rearrangement uses TRBV7-2 and TRBJ2-7, with D perhaps matching TRBD1 (6 bases). Germline V lookup: CDR1 SGHTA, CDR2 FQGNSA. Trimming removed 3 bases at V and 4 bases at J, with 13 bases between. There are 14 residues in the CDR3. As DNA, the CDR3 is TGTGCCAGCAGCTTGGGTCCAGGGGAATACGAGCAGTACTTC. Amino acids: CASSLGPGEYEQYF.

Concerning this clone: Additional DNA sequences in this sample encode the identical CDR3. This chain uses TRBV20-1 with TRBJ1-2; D gene unclear. The germline V gene has CDR1 DFQATT and CDR2 SNEGSKA (reference sequence). Trimming removed 3 bases from V and 4 bases from J, with 6 bases in between. The CDR3 sequence is 11 residues long. In nucleotides, the CDR3 is TGCAGTGCTAGGGCCGGCTATGGCTACACCTTC. Protein product: CSARAGYGYTF.

This chain links TRBV5-1 with TRBJ1-1, with D perhaps matching TRBD1 (6 bases). Looked up from germline, CDR1 is SGHRS and CDR2 is YFSETQ. V dropped 5 bases and J dropped 2 bases, with 13 bases sitting between them. The CDR3 totals 14 residues. The DNA of the CDR3 is TGCGCCAGCAGTTGGGGCAGGGGTAACACTGAAGCTTTCTTT. Protein: CASSWGRGNTEAFF.

V and J are TRBV20-1 and TRBJ2-7, with D perhaps matching TRBD1 (6 bases). Looked up from germline, CDR1 is DFQATT and CDR2 is SNEGSKA (reference sequence). The V end was cut by 2 bases, the J end by 5 bases, with 7 bases between. The CDR3 runs to 11 residues. Here the CDR3 reads CSARQGHEQYF. The DNA for the CDR3 is TGCAGTGCTAGACAGGGGCACGAGCAGTACTTC.

This chain links TRBV5-1 with TRBJ2-1, with 8 positions matching TRBD2. The germline CDR1 and CDR2 sequences are SGHRS and YFSETQ. V lost 2 bases to trimming and J lost 7 bases; unmatched junction nucleotides: 11. The CDR3 is 16 amino acids. CDR3 amino acids: CASSLSAVAGNNEQFF. CDR3 coding DNA: TGCGCCAGCAGCTTATCGGCGGTAGCGGGAAATAATGAGCAGTTCTTC. The full variable domain, completed using reference TRBV5-1 and TRBJ2-1, is KAGVTQTPRYLIKTRGQQVTLSCSPISGHRSVSWYQQTPGQGLQFLFEYFSETQRNKGNFPGRFSGRQFSNSRSEMNVSTLELGDSALYLCASSLSAVAGNNEQFFGPGTRLTVL.

This CDR3 reads CASSDGPDPYNEQFF. The CDR3 DNA follows: TGTGCCAGCAGCGACGGACCAGACCCCTACAATGAGCAGTTCTTC. The chain uses TRBV9 and TRBJ2-1, with unresolved D. This CDR3 comprises 15 residues. Looked up from germline, CDR1 is SGDLS and CDR2 is YYNGEE. Trimming left V 3 bases short and J 2 bases short, with 12 bases between.

V usage is TRBV6-1 and J usage is TRBJ2-2; perhaps TRBD1 as D (6 bases). There are 14 residues in the CDR3. The V gene's germline CDR1 is MNHNS and CDR2 SASEGT. Trimming removed 8 bases at V and 2 bases at J, with 12 bases between. The CDR3 coding sequence is TGTGCCAGCGAGGGACATTTAAACACCGGGGAGCTGTTTTTT. Amino acid sequence: CASEGHLNTGELFF.